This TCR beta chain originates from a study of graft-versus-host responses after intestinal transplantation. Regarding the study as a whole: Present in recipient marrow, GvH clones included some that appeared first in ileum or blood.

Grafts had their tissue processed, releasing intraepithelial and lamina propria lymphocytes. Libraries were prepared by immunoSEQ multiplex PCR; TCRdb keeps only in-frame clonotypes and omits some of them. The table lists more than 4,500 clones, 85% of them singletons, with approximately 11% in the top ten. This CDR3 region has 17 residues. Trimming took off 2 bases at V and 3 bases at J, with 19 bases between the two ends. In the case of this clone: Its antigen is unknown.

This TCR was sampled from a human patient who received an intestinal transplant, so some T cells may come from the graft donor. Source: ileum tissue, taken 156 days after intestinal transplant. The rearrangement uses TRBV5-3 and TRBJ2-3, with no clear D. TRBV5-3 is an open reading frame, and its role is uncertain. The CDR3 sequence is CARSLYRGPARTDTQYF. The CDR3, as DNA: TGTGCCAGAAGCTTATACCGAGGACCGGCTAGGACAGATACGCAGTATTTT.